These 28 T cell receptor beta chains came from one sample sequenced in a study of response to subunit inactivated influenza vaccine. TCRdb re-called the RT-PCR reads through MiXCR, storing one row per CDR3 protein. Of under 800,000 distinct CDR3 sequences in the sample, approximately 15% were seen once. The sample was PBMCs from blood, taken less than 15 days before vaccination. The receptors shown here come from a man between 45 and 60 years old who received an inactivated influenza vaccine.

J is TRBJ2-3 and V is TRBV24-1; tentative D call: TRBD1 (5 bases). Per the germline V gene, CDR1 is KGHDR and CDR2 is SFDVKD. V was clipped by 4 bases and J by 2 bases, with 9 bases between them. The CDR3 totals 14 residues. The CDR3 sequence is CATSEDRVTDTQYF. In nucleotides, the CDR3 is TGTGCCACCAGTGAAGACAGAGTCACAGATACGCAGTATTTT.

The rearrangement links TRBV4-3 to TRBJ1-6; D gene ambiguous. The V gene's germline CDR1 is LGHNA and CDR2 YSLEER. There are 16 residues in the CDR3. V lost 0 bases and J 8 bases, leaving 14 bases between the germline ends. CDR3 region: CASSQDFARLHSPLHF. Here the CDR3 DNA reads TGCGCCAGCAGCCAAGATTTTGCGCGGCTGCATTCACCCCTCCACTTT.

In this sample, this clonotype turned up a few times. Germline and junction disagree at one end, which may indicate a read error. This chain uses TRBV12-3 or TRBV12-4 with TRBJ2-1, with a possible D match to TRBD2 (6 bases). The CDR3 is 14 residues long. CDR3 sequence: CASGRLVSFNEQFF. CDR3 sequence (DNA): TGTGCCAGCGGGAGACTAGTTTCCTTCAATGAGCAGTTCTTC.

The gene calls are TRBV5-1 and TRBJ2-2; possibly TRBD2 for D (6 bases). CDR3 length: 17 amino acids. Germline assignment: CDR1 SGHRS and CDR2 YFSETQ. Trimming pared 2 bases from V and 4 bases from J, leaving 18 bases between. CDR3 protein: CASSLAGSSLGTGELFF. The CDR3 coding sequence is TGCGCCAGCAGCTTAGCGGGCTCCTCCTTGGGCACCGGGGAGCTGTTTTTT.

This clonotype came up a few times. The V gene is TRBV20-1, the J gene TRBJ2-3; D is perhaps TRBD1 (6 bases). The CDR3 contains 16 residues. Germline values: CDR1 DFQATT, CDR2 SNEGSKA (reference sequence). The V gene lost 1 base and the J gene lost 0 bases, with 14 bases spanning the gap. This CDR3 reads CSARARTAPSTDTQYF. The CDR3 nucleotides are TGCAGTGCTAGAGCCAGGACAGCCCCTAGCACAGATACGCAGTATTTT.

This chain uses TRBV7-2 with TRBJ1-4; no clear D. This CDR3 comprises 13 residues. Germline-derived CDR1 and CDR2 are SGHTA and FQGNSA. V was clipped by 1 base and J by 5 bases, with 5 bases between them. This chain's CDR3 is CASSLEGNEKLFF. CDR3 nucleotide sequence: TGTGCCAGCAGCTTAGAAGGAAATGAAAAACTGTTTTTT.

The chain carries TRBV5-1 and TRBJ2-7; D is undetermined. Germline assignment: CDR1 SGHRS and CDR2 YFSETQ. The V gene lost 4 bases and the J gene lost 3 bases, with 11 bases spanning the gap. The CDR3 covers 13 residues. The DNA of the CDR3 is TGCGCCAGCAGCCTTGGGATGGGCTACGAGCAGTACTTC. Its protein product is CASSLGMGYEQYF.

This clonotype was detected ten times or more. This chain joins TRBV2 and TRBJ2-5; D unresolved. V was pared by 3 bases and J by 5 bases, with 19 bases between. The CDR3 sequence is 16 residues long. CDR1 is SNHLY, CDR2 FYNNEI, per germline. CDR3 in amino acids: CASSDRAPPPLETQYF. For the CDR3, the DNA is TGTGCCAGCAGTGACCGAGCTCCCCCCCCCTTGGAGACCCAGTACTTC.

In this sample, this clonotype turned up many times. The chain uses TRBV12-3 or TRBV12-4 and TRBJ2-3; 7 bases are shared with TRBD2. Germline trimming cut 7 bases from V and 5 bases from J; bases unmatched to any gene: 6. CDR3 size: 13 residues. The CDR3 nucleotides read TGTGCCAGCAAAACTAGCGCGCAAGATACGCAGTATTTT. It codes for CASKTSAQDTQYF.

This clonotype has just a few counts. CDR3 sequence: CASSPTSVGYGYTF. The CDR3 DNA follows: TGTGCCAGCAGTCCAACGAGTGTTGGCTATGGCTACACCTTC. The V call is TRBV6-1, the J call TRBJ1-2, with D unresolved. Germline values: CDR1 MNHNS, CDR2 SASEGT. Trimming shortened V by 5 bases and J by 4 bases, and 14 bases separated the two germline ends. The CDR3 consists of 14 residues.

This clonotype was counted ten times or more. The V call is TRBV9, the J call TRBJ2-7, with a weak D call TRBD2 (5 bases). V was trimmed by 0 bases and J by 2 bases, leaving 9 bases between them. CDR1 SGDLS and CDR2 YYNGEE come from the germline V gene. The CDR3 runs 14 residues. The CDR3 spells CASSVDGETYEQYF. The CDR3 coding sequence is TGTGCCAGCAGCGTAGACGGGGAGACCTACGAGCAGTACTTC.

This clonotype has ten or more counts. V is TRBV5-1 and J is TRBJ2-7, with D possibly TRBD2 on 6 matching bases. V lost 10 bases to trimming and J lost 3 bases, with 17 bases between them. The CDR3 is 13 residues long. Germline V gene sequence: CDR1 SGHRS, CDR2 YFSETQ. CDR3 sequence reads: CASSLANNYEQYF. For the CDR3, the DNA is TGCGCCTCCAGCCTAGCGAACAACTACGAGCAGTACTTC.

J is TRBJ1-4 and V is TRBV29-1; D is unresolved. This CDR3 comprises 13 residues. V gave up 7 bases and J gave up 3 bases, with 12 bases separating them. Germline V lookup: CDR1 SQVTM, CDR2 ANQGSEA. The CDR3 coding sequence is TGCAGCGCTAGGGTGCGGCCTAATGAAAAACTGTTTTTT. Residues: CSARVRPNEKLFF. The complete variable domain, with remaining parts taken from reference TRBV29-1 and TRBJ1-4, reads SAVISQKPSRDICQRGTSLTIQCQVDSQVTMMFWYRQQPGQSLTLIATANQGSEATYESGFVIDKFPISRPNLTFSTLTVSNMSPEDSSIYLCSARVRPNEKLFFGSGTQLSVL.

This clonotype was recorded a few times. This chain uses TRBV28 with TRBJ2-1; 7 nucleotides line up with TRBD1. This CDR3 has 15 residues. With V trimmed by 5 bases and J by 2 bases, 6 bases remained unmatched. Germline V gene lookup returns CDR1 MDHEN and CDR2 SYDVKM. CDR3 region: CASSQTGLPYNEQFF. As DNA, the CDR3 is TGTGCCAGCAGTCAGACAGGGCTCCCCTACAATGAGCAGTTCTTC.

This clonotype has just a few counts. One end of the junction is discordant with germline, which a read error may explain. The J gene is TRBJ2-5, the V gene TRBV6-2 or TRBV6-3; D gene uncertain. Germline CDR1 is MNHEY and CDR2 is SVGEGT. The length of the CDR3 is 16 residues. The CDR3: CASSHSPWTLGETQYF. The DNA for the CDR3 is TGTGCCAGCAGTCACTCACCTTGGACCCTCGGAGAGACCCAGTACTTC.

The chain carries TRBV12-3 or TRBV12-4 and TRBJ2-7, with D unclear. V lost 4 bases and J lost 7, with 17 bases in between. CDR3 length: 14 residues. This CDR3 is CASSSGQLSREQYF. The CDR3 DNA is TGTGCCAGCAGTTCCGGTCAACTAAGCCGGGAGCAGTACTTC.

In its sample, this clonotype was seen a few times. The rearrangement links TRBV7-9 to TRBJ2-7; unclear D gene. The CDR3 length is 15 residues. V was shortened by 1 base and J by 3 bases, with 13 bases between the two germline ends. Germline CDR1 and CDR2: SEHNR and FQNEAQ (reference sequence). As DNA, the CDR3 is TGTGCCAGCAGCTTAGGTAGTCGCCCTGACTACGAGCAGTACTTC. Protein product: CASSLGSRPDYEQYF.

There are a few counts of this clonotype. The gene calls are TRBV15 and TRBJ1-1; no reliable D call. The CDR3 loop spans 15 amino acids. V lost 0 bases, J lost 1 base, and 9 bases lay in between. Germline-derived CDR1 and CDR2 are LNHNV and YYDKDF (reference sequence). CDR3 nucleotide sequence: TGTGCCACCAGCAGAGAGTGGACGGCGAACACTGAAGCTTTCTTT. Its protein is CATSREWTANTEAFF.

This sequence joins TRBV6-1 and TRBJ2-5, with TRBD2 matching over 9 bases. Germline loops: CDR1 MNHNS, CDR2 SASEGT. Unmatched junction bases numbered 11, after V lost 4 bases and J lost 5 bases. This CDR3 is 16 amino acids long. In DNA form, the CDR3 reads TGTGCCAGCAGTGTACGGGCTGCGGGGGGGCCGGAGACCCAGTACTTC. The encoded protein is CASSVRAAGGPETQYF.

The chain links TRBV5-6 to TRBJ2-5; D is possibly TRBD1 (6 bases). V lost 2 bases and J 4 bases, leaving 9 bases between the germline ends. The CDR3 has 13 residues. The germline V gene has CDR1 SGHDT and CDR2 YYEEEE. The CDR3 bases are TGTGCCAGCAGCTTCCGGGACATAGAGACCCAGTACTTC. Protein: CASSFRDIETQYF. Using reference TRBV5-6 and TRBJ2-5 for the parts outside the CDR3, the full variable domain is DAGVTQSPTHLIKTRGQQVTLRCSPKSGHDTVSWYQQALGQGPQFIFQYYEEEERQRGNFPDRFSGHQFPNYSSELNVNALLLGDSALYLCASSFRDIETQYFGPGTRLLVL.

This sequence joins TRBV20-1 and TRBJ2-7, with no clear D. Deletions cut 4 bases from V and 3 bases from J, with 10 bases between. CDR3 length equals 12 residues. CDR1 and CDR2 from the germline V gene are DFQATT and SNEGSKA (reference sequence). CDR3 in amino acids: CSATNFNYEQYF. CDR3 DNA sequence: TGCAGTGCTACGAATTTCAACTACGAGCAGTACTTC.

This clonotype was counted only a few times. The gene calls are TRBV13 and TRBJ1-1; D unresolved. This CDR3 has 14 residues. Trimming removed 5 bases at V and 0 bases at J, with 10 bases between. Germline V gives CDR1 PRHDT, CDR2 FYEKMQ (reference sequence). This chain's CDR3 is CASSRPPLNTEAFF. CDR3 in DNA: TGTGCCAGCAGCCGTCCCCCCTTGAACACTGAAGCTTTCTTT.

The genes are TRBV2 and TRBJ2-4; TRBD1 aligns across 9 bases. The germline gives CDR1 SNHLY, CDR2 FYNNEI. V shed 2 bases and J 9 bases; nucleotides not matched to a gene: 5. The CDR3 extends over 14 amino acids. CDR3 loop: CASSEWGQGSIQYF. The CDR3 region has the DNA TGTGCCAGCAGTGAATGGGGACAGGGTAGCATTCAGTACTTC.

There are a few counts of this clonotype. For the CDR3, the DNA is TGCAGCGTTGAATTCGGGTTCACAGATACGCAGTATTTT. It codes for CSVEFGFTDTQYF. This rearrangement joins TRBV29-1 to TRBJ2-3; D is uncertain. The CDR3 runs to 13 residues. From germline, CDR1 is SQVTM and CDR2 ANQGSEA. V lost 2 bases, J lost 2 bases, and 8 bases lay in between.

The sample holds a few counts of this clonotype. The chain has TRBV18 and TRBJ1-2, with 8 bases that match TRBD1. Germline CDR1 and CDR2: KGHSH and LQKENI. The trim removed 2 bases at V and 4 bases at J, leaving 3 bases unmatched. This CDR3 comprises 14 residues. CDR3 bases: TGTGCCAGCTCACCATCCCAGGGGGCCTATGGCTACACCTTC. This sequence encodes CASSPSQGAYGYTF.

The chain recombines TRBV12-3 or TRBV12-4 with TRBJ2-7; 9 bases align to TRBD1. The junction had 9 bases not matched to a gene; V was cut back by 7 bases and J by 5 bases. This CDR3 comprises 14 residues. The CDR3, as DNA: TGTGCCAGCAACGACCGGGACAGGGCAGACGAGCAGTACTTC. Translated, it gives CASNDRDRADEQYF.

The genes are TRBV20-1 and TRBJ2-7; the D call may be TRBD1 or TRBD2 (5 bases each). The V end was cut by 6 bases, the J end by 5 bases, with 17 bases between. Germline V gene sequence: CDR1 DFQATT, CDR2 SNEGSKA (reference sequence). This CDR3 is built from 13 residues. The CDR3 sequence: CSARDQRGHEQYF. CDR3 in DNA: TGCAGTGCACGGGACCAACGGGGCCACGAGCAGTACTTC.

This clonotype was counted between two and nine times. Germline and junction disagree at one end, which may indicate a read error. CDR3 bases: TGTGCCAGCAGCTTCTCCGTACGGACCCCCAGGGGGTTC. This sequence encodes CASSFSVRTPRGF. V usage is TRBV7-2 and J usage is TRBJ2-4; TRBD1 matches 7 bases. Germline CDR1 and CDR2: SGHTA and FQGNSA. CDR3 length: 13 residues.